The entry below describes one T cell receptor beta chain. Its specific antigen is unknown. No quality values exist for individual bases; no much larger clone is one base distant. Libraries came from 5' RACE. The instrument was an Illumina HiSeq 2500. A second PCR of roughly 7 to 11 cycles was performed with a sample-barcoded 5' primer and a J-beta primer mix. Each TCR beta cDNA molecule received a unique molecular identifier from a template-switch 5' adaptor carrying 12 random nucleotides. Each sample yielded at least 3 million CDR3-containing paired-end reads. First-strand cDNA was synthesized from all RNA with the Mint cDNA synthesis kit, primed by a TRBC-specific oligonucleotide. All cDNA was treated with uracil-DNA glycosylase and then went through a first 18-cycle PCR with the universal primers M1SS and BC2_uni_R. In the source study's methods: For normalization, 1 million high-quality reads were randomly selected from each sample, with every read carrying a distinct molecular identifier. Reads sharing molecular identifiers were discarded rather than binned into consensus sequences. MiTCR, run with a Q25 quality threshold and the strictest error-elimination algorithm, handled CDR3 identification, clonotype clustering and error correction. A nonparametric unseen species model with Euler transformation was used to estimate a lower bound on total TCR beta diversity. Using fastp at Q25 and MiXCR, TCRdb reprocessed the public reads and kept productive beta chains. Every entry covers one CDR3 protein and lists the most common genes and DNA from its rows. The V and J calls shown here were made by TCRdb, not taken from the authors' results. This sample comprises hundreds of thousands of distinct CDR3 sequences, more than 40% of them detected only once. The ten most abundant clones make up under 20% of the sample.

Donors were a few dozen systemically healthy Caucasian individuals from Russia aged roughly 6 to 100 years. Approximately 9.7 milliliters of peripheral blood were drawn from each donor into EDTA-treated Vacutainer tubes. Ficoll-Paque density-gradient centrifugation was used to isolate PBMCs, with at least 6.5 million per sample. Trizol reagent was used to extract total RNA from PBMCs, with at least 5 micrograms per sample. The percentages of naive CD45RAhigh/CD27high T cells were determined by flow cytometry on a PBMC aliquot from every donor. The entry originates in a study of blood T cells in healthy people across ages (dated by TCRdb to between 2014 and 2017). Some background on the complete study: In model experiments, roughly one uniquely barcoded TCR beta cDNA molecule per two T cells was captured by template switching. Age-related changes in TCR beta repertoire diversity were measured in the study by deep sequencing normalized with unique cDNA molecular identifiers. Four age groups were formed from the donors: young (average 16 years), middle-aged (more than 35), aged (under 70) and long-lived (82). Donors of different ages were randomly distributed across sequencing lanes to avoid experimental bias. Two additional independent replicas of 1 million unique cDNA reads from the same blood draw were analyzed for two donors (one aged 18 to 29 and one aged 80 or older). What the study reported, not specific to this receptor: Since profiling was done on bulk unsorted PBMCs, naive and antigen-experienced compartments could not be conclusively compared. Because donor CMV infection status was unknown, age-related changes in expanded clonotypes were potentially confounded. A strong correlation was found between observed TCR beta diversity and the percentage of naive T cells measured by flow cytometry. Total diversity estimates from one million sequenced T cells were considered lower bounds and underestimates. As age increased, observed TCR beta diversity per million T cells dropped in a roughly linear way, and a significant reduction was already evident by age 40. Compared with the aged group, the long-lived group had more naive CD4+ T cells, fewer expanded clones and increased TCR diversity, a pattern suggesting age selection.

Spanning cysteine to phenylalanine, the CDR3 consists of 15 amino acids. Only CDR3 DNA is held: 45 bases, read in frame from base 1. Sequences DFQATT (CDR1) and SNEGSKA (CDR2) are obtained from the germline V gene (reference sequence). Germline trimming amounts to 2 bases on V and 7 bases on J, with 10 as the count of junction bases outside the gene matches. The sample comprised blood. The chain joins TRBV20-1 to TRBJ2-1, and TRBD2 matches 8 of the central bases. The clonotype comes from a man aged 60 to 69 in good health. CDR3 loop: CSARLGGAVRNEQFF. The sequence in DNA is TGCAGTGCTAGACTCGGGGGGGCCGTTCGGAATGAGCAGTTCTTC.